This T cell receptor beta chain was recovered during a study of cytomegalovirus exposure and HLA in healthy donors. Note on this clone: Antigen specificity is unknown.

From germline, CDR1 is PRHDT and CDR2 FYEKMQ (reference sequence). V was pared by 1 base and J by 1 base, with 16 bases between. CDR3 length: 17 residues. Generated by immunoSEQ multiplex PCR, the TCRdb table keeps only in-frame clones and is missing some. The sample holds roughly 140,000 clones, approximately 86% seen once. General study results and limits: There were over 150 TCR beta chains listed as cytomegalovirus-associated.

The V and J genes are TRBV13 and TRBJ1-1; the D gene is possibly TRBD1 (6 bases). The sequenced material came from PBMCs. The TCR sequence derives from a man aged 18 to 35 in good health and CMV-seropositive. CDR3 loop: CASSLASLGQTNTEAFF. CDR3 sequence (DNA): TGTGCCAGCAGCTTAGCTTCCCTTGGACAGACGAACACTGAAGCTTTCTTT.